This T cell receptor (beta chain) derives from a study of beta chain features in type 1 diabetes. What was sequenced were expressed TCRB transcripts, since all of the isolated RNA had been reverse transcribed. Produced via immunoSEQ multiplex PCR; TCRdb's table is partial and in-frame only. The sample holds 640,000 or so clones, about an eighth seen once. The study, taken as a whole, reports: Whether TCRB rearrangement is influenced by HLA type went unresolved here. For patients, the naive, central memory and Treg TCRB repertoires appeared more alike than for healthy donors. Type 1 diabetes patients had moderately but significantly shorter TCRB CDR3s in all four CD4+ subsets.

The germline V gene encodes CDR1 SQVTM and CDR2 ANQGSEA. The CDR3 has 16 amino acids. J gave up 7 bases and V 4 bases, and 11 bases lay outside the gene matches. On this clone: Its antigen is as yet unknown.

The chain uses TRBV29-1 and TRBJ2-2, with 11 bases lining up with TRBD1. The sequencing sample was made of naive CD4+ T cells from blood. This TCR was sampled from a young man with type 1 diabetes. The DNA for the CDR3 is TGCAGCGTTGTAGATCCGGGACAGGGGGTGGACGGGGAGCTGTTTTTT. It codes for CSVVDPGQGVDGELFF.